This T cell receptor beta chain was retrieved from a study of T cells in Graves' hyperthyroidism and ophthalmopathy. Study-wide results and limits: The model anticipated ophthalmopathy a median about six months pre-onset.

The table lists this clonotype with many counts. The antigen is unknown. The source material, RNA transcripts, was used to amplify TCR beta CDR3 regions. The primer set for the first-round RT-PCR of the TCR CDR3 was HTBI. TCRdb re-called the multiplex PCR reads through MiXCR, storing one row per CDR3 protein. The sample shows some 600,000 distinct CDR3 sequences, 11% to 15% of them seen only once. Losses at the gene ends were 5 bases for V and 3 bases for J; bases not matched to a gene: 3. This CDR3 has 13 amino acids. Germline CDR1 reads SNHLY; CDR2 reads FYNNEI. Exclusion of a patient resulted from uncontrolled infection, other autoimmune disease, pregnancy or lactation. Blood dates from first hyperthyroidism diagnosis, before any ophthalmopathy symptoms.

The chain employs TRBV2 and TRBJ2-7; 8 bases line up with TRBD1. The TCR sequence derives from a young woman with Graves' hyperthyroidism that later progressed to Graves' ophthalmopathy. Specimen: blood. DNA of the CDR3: TGTGCCAGCAGTTTGGACAGGGACTACGAGCAGTACTTC. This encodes CASSLDRDYEQYF.